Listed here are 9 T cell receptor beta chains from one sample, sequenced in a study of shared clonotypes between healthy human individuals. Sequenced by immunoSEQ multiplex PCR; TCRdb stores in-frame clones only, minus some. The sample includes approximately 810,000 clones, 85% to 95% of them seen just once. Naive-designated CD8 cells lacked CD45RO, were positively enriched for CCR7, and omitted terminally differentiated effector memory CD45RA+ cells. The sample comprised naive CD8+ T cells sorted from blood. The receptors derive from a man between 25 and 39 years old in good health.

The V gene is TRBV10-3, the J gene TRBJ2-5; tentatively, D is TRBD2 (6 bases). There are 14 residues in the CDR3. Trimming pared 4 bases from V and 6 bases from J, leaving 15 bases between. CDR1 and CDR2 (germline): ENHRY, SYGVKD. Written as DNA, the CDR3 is TGTGCCATCAGTGCCCAGGAGGGTTGGAAGACCCAGTACTTC. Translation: CAISAQEGWKTQYF.

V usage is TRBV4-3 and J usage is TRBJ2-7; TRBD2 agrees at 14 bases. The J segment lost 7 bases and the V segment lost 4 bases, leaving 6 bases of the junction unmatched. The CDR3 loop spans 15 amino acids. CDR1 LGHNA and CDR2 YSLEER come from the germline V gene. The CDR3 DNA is TGCGCCAGCAGCCCCGGGACTAGCGGGAGAATAGAGCAGTACTTC. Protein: CASSPGTSGRIEQYF.

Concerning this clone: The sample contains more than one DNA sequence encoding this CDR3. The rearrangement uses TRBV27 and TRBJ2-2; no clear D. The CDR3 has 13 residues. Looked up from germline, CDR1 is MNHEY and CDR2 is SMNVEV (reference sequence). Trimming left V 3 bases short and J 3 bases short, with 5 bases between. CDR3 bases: TGTGCCAGCAGTTTTAGCTACACCGGGGAGCTGTTTTTT. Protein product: CASSFSYTGELFF.

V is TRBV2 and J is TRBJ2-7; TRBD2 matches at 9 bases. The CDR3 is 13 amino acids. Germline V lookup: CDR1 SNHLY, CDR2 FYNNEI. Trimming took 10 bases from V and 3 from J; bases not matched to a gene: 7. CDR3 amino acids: CATRLAVNYEQYF. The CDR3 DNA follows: TGTGCCACCAGACTAGCGGTAAACTACGAGCAGTACTTC.

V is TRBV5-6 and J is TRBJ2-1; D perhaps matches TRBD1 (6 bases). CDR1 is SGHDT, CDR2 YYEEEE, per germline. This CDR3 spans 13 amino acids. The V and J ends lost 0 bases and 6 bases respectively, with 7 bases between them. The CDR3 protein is CASSLGGLNEQFF. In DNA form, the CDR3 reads TGTGCCAGCAGCTTGGGGGGGCTCAATGAGCAGTTCTTC.

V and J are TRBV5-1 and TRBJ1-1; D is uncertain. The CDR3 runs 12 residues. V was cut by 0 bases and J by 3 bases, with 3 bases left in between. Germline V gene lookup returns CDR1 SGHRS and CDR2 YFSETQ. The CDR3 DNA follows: TGCGCCAGCAGCTTGGGGGACACTGAAGCTTTCTTT. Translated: CASSLGDTEAFF.

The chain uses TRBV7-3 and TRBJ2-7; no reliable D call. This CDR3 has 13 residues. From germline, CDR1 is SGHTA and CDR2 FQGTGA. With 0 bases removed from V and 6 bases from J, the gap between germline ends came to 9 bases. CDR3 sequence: CASSLTLAGEQYF. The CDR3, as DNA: TGTGCCAGCAGCTTAACGTTGGCAGGCGAGCAGTACTTC.

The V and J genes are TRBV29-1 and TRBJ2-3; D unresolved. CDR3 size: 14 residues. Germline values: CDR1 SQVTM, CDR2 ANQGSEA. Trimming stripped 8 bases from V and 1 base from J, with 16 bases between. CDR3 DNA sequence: TGCAGCTCCGGTCCGGAAACAGGCACAGATACGCAGTATTTT. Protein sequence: CSSGPETGTDTQYF.

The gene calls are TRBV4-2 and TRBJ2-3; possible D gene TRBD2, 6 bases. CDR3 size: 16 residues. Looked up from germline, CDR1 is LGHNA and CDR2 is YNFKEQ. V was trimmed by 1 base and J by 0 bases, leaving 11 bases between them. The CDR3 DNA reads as TGTGCCAGCAGCCAAGGTGATAGCGGAAGCACAGATACGCAGTATTTT. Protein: CASSQGDSGSTDTQYF.